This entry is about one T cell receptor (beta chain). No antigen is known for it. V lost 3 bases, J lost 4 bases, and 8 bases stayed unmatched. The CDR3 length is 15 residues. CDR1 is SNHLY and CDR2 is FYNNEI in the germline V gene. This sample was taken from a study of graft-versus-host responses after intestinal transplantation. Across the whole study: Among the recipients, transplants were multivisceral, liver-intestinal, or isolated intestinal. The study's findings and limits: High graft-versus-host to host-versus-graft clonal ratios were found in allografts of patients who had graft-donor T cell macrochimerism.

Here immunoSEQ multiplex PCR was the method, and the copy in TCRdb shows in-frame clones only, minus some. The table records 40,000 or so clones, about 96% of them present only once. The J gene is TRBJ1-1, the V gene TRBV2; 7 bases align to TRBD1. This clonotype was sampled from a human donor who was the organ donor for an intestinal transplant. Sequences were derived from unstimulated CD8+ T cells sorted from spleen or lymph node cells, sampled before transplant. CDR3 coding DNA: TGTGCCAGCAGTGATACCCGCCAGGGGGGCACTGAAGCTTTCTTT. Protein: CASSDTRQGGTEAFF. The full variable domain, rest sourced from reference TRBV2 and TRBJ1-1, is EPEVTQTPSHQVTQMGQEVILRCVPISNHLYFYWYRQILGQKVEFLVSFYNNEISEKSEIFDDQFSVERPDGSNFTLKIRSTKLEDSAMYFCASSDTRQGGTEAFFGQGTRLTVV.